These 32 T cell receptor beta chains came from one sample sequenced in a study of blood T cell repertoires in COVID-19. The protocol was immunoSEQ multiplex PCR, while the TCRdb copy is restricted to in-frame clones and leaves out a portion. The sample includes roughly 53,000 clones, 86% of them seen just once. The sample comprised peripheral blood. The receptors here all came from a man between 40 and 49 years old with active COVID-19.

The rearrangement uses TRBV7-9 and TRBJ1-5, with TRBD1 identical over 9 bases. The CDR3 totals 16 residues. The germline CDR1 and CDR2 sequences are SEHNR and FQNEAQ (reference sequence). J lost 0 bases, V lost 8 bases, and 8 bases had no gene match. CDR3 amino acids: CASGNTGGFSNQPQHF. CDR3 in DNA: TGTGCCAGCGGCAATACAGGGGGCTTTAGCAATCAGCCCCAGCATTTT.

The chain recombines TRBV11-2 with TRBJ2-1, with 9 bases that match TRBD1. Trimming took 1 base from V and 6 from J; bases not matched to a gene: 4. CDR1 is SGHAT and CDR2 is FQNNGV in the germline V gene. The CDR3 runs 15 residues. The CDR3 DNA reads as TGTGCCAGCAGCTTAGGACAGGGGGAGGGCAATGAGCAGTTCTTC. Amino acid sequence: CASSLGQGEGNEQFF.

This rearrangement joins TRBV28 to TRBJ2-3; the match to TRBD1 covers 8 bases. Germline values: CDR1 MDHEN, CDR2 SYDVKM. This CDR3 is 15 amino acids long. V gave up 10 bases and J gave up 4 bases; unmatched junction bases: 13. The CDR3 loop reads CAIGQGASSADTQYF. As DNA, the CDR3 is TGTGCCATCGGGCAGGGGGCTAGTTCGGCAGATACGCAGTATTTT.

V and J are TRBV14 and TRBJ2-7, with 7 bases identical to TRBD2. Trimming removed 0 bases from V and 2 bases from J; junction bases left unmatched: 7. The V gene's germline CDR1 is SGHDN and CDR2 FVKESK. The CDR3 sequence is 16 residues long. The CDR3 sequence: CASSQEVGRGPYEQYF. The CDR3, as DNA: TGTGCCAGCAGCCAAGAGGTTGGGAGGGGTCCCTACGAGCAGTACTTC.

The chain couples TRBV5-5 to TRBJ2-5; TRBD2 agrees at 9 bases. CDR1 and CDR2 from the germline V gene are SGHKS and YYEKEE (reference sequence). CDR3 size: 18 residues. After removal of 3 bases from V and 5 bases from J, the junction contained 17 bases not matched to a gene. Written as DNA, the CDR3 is TGTGCCAGCAGCTCTGTTACTATTGGGCTAGCGGGATATGAGACCCAGTACTTC. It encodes CASSSVTIGLAGYETQYF.

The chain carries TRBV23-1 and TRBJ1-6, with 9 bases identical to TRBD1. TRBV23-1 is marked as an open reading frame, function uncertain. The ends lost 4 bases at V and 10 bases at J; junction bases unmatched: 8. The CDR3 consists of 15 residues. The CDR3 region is CASSRIGTGKSPLHF. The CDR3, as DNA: TGCGCCAGCAGTCGCATCGGGACAGGGAAATCACCCCTCCACTTT.

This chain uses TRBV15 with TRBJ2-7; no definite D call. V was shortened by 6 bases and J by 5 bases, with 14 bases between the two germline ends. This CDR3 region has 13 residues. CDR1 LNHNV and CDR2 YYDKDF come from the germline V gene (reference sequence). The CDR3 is CATSTTEVHEQYF. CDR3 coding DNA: TGTGCCACCAGTACGACTGAGGTCCACGAGCAGTACTTC.

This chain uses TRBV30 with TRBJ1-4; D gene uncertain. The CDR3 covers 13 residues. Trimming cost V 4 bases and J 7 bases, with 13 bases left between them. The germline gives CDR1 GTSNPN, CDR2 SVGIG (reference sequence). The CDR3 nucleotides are TGTGCCTGGAACACTGAGGCCCCTGAAAAACTGTTTTTT. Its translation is CAWNTEAPEKLFF.

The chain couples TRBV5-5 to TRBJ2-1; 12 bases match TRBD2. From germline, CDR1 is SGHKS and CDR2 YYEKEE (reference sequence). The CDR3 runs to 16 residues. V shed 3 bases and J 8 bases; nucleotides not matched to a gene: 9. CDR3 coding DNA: TGTGCCAGCAGCTGGGCACTAGCGGGAGGTGGCGATGAGCAGTTCTTC. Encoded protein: CASSWALAGGGDEQFF.

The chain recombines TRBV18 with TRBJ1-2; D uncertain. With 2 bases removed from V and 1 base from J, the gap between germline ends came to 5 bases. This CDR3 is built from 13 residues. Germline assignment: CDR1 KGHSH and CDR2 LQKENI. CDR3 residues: CASSPGSNYGYTF. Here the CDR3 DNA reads TGTGCCAGCTCACCAGGCAGTAACTATGGCTACACCTTC.

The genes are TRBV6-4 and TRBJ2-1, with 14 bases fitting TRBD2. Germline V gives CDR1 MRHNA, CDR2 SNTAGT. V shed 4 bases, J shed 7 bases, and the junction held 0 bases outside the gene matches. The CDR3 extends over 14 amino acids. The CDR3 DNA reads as TGTGCCAGCAGTGGACTAGCGGGAGGGAATGAGCAGTTCTTC. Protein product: CASSGLAGGNEQFF.

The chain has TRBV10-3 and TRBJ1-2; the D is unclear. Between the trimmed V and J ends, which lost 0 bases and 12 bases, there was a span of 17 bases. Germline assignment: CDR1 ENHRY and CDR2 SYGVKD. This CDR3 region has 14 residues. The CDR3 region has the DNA TGTGCCATCAGTGAGTCTGGAGACCGCTACGGGGACACCTTC. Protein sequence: CAISESGDRYGDTF.

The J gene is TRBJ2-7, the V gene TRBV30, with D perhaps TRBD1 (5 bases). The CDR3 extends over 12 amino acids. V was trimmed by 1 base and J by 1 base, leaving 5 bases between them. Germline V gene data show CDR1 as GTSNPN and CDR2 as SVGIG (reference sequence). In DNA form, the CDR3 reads TGTGCCTGGAGTGACAGGTCCTACGAGCAGTACTTC. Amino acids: CAWSDRSYEQYF.

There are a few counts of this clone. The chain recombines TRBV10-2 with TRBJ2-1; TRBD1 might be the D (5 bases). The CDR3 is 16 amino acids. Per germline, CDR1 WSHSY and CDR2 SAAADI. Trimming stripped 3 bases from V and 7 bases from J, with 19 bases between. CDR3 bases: TGCGCCAGCAGTGACCCCGGACACTCACGGCCGAATGAGCAGTTCTTC. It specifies CASSDPGHSRPNEQFF.

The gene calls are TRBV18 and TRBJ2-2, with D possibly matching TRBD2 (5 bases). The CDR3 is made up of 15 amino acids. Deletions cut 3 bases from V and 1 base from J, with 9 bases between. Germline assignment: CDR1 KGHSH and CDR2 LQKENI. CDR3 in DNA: TGTGCCAGCTCACCTAACGGACTGAACACCGGGGAGCTGTTTTTT. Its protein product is CASSPNGLNTGELFF.

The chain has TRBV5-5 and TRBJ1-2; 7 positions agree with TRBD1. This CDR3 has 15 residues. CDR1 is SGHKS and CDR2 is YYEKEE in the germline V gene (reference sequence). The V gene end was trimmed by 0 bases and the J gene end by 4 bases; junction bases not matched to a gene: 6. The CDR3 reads CASSLGQGQFYGYTF. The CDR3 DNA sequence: TGTGCCAGCAGCTTGGGCCAGGGACAGTTCTATGGCTACACCTTC.

The CDR3 loop reads CSVGGWDGSSTEAFF. The CDR3 nucleotides read TGCAGCGTTGGGGGTTGGGACGGGAGCTCTACTGAAGCTTTCTTT. This chain connects TRBV29-1 to TRBJ1-1; a weak D match, TRBD1 (5 bases). The V end was cut by 4 bases, the J end by 5 bases, with 20 bases between. The CDR3 spans 15 residues. Germline V gene lookup returns CDR1 SQVTM and CDR2 ANQGSEA.

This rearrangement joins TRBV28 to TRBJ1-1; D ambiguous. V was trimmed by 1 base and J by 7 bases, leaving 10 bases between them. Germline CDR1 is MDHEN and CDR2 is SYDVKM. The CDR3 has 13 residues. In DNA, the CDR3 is TGTGCCAGCAGTTTATCCGATGGGAGTGAAGCTTTCTTT. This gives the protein CASSLSDGSEAFF.

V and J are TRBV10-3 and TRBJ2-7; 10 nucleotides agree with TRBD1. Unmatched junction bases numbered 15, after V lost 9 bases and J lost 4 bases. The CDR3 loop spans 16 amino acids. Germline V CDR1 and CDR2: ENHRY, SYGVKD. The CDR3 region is CAMGDGGQGRKYEQYF. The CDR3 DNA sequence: TGTGCCATGGGGGATGGGGGACAGGGGAGAAAATACGAGCAGTACTTC.

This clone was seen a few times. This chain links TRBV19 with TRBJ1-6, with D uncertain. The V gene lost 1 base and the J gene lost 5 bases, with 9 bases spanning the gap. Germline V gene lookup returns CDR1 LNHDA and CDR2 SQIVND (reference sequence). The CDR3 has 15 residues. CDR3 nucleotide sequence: TGTGCCAGTAGTATAGGGTCGCAGGATAATTCACCCCTCCACTTT. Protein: CASSIGSQDNSPLHF.

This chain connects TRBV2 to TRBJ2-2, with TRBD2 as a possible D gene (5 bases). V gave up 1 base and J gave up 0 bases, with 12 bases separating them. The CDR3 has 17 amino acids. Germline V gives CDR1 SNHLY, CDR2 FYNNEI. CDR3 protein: CASSEVERTPNTGELFF. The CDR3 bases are TGTGCCAGCAGTGAAGTCGAACGGACTCCGAACACCGGGGAGCTGTTTTTT.

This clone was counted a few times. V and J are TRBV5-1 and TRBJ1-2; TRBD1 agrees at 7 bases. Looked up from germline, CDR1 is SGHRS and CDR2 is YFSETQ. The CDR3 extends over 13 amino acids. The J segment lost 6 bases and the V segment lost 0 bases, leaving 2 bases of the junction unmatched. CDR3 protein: CASSLGQGDGYTF. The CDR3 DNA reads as TGCGCCAGCAGCTTGGGACAGGGTGATGGCTACACCTTC.

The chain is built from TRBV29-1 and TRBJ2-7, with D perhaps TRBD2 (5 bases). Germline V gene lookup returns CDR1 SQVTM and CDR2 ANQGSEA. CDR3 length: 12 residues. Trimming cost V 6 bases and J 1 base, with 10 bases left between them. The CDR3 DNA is TGCAGCGTCCAGCGGAGTTCCTACGAGCAGTACTTC. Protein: CSVQRSSYEQYF.

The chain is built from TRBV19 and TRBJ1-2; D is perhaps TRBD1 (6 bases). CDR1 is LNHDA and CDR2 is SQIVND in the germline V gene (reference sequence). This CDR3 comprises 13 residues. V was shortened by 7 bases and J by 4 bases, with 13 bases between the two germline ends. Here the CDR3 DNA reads TGTGCCAGTACAAGGACAGAGAGCTATGGCTACACCTTC. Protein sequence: CASTRTESYGYTF.

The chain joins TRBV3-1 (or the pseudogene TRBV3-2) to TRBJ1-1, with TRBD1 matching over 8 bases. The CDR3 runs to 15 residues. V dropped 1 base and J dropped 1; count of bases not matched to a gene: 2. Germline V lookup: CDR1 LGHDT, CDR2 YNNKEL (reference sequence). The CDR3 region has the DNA TGTGCCAGCAGCCAAGGGGGGACAGGGAACACTGAAGCTTTCTTT. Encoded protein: CASSQGGTGNTEAFF.

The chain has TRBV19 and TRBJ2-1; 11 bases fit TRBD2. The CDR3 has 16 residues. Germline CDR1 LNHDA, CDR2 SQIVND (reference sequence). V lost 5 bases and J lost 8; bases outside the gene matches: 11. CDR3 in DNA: TGTGCCAGTAGTCATATATTAACTAGCGGGAGCCATGAGCAGTTCTTC. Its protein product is CASSHILTSGSHEQFF.

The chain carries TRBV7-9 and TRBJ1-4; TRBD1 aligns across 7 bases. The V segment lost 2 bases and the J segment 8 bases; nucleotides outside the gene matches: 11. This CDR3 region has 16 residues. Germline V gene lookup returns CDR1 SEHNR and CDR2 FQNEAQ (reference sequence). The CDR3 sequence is CASSLLSTGRSEKLFF. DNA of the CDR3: TGTGCCAGCAGCTTATTATCGACAGGGCGATCGGAAAAACTGTTTTTT.

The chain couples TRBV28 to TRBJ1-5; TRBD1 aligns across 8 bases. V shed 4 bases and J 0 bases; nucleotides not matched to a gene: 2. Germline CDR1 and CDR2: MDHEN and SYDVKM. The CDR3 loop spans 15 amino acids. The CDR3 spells CASSSTGDSNQPQHF. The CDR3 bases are TGTGCCAGCAGTTCGACAGGGGATAGCAATCAGCCCCAGCATTTT.

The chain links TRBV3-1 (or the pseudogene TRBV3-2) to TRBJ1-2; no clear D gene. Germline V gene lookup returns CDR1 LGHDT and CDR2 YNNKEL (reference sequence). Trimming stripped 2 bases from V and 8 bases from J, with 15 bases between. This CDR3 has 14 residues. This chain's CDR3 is CASSQKIRVWGYTF. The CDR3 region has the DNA TGTGCCAGCAGCCAAAAGATTCGGGTGTGGGGCTACACCTTC.

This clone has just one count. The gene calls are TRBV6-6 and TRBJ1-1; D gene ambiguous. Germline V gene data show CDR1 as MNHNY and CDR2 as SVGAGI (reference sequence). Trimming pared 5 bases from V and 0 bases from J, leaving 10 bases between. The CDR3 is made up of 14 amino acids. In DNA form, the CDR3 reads TGTGCCAGCAGTGGAGGCAGATTGAACACTGAAGCTTTCTTT. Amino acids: CASSGGRLNTEAFF.

DNA of the CDR3: TGTGCCAGCAGTGGGACAGGGAGGCAATATAGCAATCAGCCCCAGCATTTT. This gives the protein CASSGTGRQYSNQPQHF. The chain carries TRBV28 and TRBJ1-5, with 9 bases aligning to TRBD1. CDR1 is MDHEN and CDR2 is SYDVKM in the germline V gene. This CDR3 region has 17 residues. V gave up 5 bases and J gave up 0 bases; unmatched junction bases: 8.

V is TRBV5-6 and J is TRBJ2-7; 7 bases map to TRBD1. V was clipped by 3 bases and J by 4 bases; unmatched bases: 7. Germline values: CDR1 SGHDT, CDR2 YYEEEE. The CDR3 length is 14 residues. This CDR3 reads CASSSYPQGYEQYF. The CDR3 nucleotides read TGTGCCAGCAGCTCGTACCCACAGGGGTACGAGCAGTACTTC.